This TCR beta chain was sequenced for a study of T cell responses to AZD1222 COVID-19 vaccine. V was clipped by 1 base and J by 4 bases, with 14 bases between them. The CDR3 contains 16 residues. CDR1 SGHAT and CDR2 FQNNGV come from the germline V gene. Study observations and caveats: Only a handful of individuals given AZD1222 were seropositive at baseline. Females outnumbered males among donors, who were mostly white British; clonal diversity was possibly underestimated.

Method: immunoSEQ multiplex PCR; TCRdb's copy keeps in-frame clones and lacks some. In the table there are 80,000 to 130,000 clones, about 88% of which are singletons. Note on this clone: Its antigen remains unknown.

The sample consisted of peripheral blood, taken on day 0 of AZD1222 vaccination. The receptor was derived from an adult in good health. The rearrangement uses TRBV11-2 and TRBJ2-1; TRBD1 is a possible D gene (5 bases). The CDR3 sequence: CASSLGAGQTYNEQFF. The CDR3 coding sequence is TGTGCCAGCAGCTTAGGGGCAGGGCAAACTTACAATGAGCAGTTCTTC.